Listed here are 22 T cell receptor beta chains from one sample, sequenced in a study of vaccination and CD4 T cells after COVID-19 (dated by TCRdb to the early 2020s). These receptors lack a known antigen. In the paper's terms, the treatment or condition label means: roughly ten-day PBMC culture with coronavirus spike peptide pools or control peptides (ViraFEST assay). The library relied on PCR. TCRdb lists the instrument as Illumina iSeq 100. TCR sequencing of DNA from cultured CD4+ T cells used the Oncomine TCR Beta short-read assay at the Johns Hopkins FTIC core. Using fastp at Q25 and MiXCR, TCRdb reprocessed the public reads and kept productive beta chains. Rows with a matching CDR3 protein are joined into one entry that keeps the most common DNA and genes. The sample data list about 18,000 distinct CDR3 sequences, and about 77% of these were observed just once. The top ten constitute 15% to 20% of the sample.

The material was CD4+ T cells from blood, cultured in vitro, obtained after SARS-CoV-2 vaccination. All receptors come from a human donor who received a COVID-19 vaccine.

The V and J genes are TRBV24-1 and TRBJ2-2, with D maybe TRBD2 (5 bases). V shed 4 bases and J shed 4 bases, with 27 bases lying between them. The germline gives CDR1 KGHDR, CDR2 SFDVKD. This CDR3 has 20 amino acids. CDR3 bases: TGTGCCACCAGTGACCAGCCTTCGTTACAGCCGGGAAGATCCACCGGGGAGCTGTTTTTT. Translated, it gives CATSDQPSLQPGRSTGELFF.

In DNA, the CDR3 is TGTGCCAGCAGCCAAGACTCCTCGGGGGTGAACACAGATACGCAGTATTTT. This sequence encodes CASSQDSSGVNTDTQYF. This chain joins TRBV4-2 and TRBJ2-3; D is perhaps TRBD2 (6 bases). The germline V gene encodes CDR1 LGHNA and CDR2 YNFKEQ. Deletions cut 0 bases from V and 2 bases from J, with 15 bases between. CDR3 length: 17 amino acids.

The gene calls are TRBV24-1 and TRBJ2-3, with 8 bases that match TRBD1. V lost 2 bases to trimming and J lost 4 bases; unmatched junction nucleotides: 1. CDR1 and CDR2 (germline): KGHDR, SFDVKD. This CDR3 has 14 residues. The CDR3 bases are TGTGCCACCAGTGATTCGGACAGGGCAGATACGCAGTATTTT. Its protein is CATSDSDRADTQYF.

This chain joins TRBV28 and TRBJ1-1; possibly TRBD1 for D (5 bases). Trimming stripped 5 bases from V and 1 base from J, with 17 bases between. CDR3 size: 16 residues. Germline CDR1 MDHEN, CDR2 SYDVKM. The DNA for the CDR3 is TGTGCCAGCAGTACCGGAACGTCAGGGACGAACACTGAAGCTTTCTTT. Protein: CASSTGTSGTNTEAFF. Together with reference TRBV28 and TRBJ1-1, the CDR3 gives the full variable domain: DVKVTQSSRYLVKRTGEKVFLECVQDMDHENMFWYRQDPGLGLRLIYFSYDVKMKEKGDIPEGYSVSREKKERFSLILESASTNQTSMYLCASSTGTSGTNTEAFFGQGTRLTVV.

The chain is built from TRBV7-8 and TRBJ1-1; 7 positions match TRBD1. There are 13 residues in the CDR3. The germline CDR1 and CDR2 sequences are SGHVS and FQNEAQ. With V trimmed by 4 bases and J by 1 base, 0 bases remained unmatched. CDR3 in amino acids: CASSWTGNTEAFF. The CDR3 DNA sequence: TGTGCCAGCAGCTGGACAGGGAACACTGAAGCTTTCTTT.

This clonotype was seen a handful of times. The rearrangement joins TRBV10-3 to TRBJ2-5, with 7 bases lining up with TRBD1. The CDR3 has 16 residues. Germline V gene sequence: CDR1 ENHRY, CDR2 SYGVKD. J lost 5 bases, V lost 2 bases, and 11 bases had no gene match. The CDR3 nucleotides read TGTGCCATCAGTGAGATAGGGGGCGAGGTCGGGGAGACCCAGTACTTC. Its translation is CAISEIGGEVGETQYF.

In this sample, this clonotype turned up once. The gene calls are TRBV7-9 and TRBJ2-7; D gene ambiguous. V was clipped by 4 bases and J by 3 bases, with 16 bases between them. Germline CDR1 and CDR2: SEHNR and FQNEAQ (reference sequence). This CDR3 is 15 amino acids long. The CDR3 nucleotides are TGTGCCAGCAGCTCAATGAGGCAGTCCCTCTACGAGCAGTACTTC. Residues: CASSSMRQSLYEQYF.

The rearrangement links TRBV6-1 to TRBJ2-3; TRBD2 aligns across 14 bases. The germline V gene encodes CDR1 MNHNS and CDR2 SASEGT. This CDR3 is 17 amino acids long. With V trimmed by 5 bases and J by 5 bases, 9 bases remained unmatched. In DNA, the CDR3 is TGTGCCAGCAGTCAAAGACTAGCGGGGGGGCCTCAAGATACGCAGTATTTT. It encodes CASSQRLAGGPQDTQYF.

The chain is built from TRBV2 and TRBJ1-1; TRBD1 matches at 9 bases. The CDR3 runs 13 residues. Looked up from germline, CDR1 is SNHLY and CDR2 is FYNNEI. J gave up 9 bases and V 5 bases, and 7 bases lay outside the gene matches. CDR3 DNA: TGTGCCAGCAGTTCGGACAGGGGACCTCAAGCTTTCTTT. Translation: CASSSDRGPQAFF.

The V call is TRBV19, the J call TRBJ1-1; 7 bases align to TRBD1. With V trimmed by 6 bases and J by 1 base, 5 bases remained unmatched. The CDR3 totals 14 residues. Per the germline V gene, CDR1 is LNHDA and CDR2 is SQIVND (reference sequence). CDR3 nucleotide sequence: TGTGCCAGTAGGTTGGGACAGTGGAACACTGAAGCTTTCTTT. This encodes CASRLGQWNTEAFF.

CDR3 nucleotide sequence: TGCAGTGCTAGAGATGCACGGACAGGGAACACTGAAGCTTTCTTT. Translated, it gives CSARDARTGNTEAFF. V is TRBV20-1 and J is TRBJ1-1; TRBD1 aligns across 7 bases. The germline CDR1 and CDR2 sequences are DFQATT and SNEGSKA (reference sequence). The CDR3 is made up of 15 amino acids. Trimming cost V 0 bases and J 1 base; bases outside gene matches: 5.

This clonotype was seen only a few times. V is TRBV6-5 and J is TRBJ1-2, with TRBD1 matching over 7 bases. Germline V gene data show CDR1 as MNHEY and CDR2 as SVGAGI. There are 14 residues in the CDR3. V lost 2 bases, J lost 7 bases, and 7 bases stayed unmatched. In nucleotides, the CDR3 is TGTGCCAGCAGTTACACAGACAGGGTTCCTGGCTACACCTTC. The encoded protein is CASSYTDRVPGYTF.

This chain uses TRBV4-2 with TRBJ1-2; D remains unclear. The CDR3 contains 13 residues. Germline CDR1 LGHNA, CDR2 YNFKEQ. Trimming shortened V by 1 base and J by 5 bases, and 8 bases separated the two germline ends. CDR3 sequence: CASSQAGRYGYTF. As DNA, the CDR3 is TGTGCCAGCAGCCAAGCAGGCAGATATGGCTACACCTTC.

The CDR3 nucleotides read TGTGCCAGCAGCGATTACAGGCTCCGCAATCAGCCCCAGCATTTT. Its protein product is CASSDYRLRNQPQHF. The chain couples TRBV2 to TRBJ1-5; tentatively, D is TRBD1 (5 bases). V lost 6 bases to trimming and J lost 2 bases, with 14 bases between them. The CDR3 consists of 15 residues. Germline V gene data show CDR1 as SNHLY and CDR2 as FYNNEI.

This chain uses TRBV4-1 with TRBJ2-1; 7 positions agree with TRBD2. With 4 bases clipped from V and 6 bases from J, the junction kept 15 bases outside the gene matches. The germline V gene encodes CDR1 MGHRA and CDR2 YSYEKL. The CDR3 runs 17 residues. The CDR3 reads CASSRAALAVRGNEQFF. Here the CDR3 DNA reads TGCGCCAGCAGCCGGGCGGCCCTAGCGGTGAGGGGCAATGAGCAGTTCTTC.

The chain links TRBV24-1 to TRBJ1-2; D is unresolved. The CDR3 length is 14 residues. Germline values: CDR1 KGHDR, CDR2 SFDVKD. Trimming left V 4 bases short and J 6 bases short, with 14 bases between. Here the CDR3 DNA reads TGTGCCACCAGTGACCCAGCTCTAAGAGATGGCTACACCTTC. Translation gives CATSDPALRDGYTF.

In this sample, this clonotype turned up a few times. The V and J genes are TRBV19 and TRBJ2-2, with D perhaps being TRBD1 or TRBD2 (5 bases each). V was cut by 3 bases and J by 5 bases, with 16 bases left in between. CDR1 LNHDA and CDR2 SQIVND come from the germline V gene (reference sequence). The CDR3 runs to 16 residues. The CDR3 protein is CASSIQPGTQTGELFF. The DNA of the CDR3 is TGTGCCAGTAGTATCCAGCCCGGGACCCAAACCGGGGAGCTGTTTTTT.

V gene TRBV12-3 or TRBV12-4 combines with J gene TRBJ2-3; 10 positions match TRBD2. The CDR3 spans 16 residues. V shed 6 bases and J 11 bases; nucleotides not matched to a gene: 17. In DNA, the CDR3 is TGTGCCAGCAGCCGCCTACTAGCGGGGTTTGAACTCCGGCAGTATTTT. This gives the protein CASSRLLAGFELRQYF.

The V call is TRBV2, the J call TRBJ2-3; TRBD2 aligns across 10 bases. Looked up from germline, CDR1 is SNHLY and CDR2 is FYNNEI. The CDR3 consists of 17 residues. V trimming: 6 bases; J trimming: 5 bases; junction bases outside the gene matches: 14. The CDR3 is CASRRAGGPSGKDTQYF. In DNA, the CDR3 is TGTGCCAGCAGAAGAGCGGGGGGGCCATCGGGAAAAGATACGCAGTATTTT. Full variable domain (outside the CDR3, taken from reference TRBV2 and TRBJ2-3): EPEVTQTPSHQVTQMGQEVILRCVPISNHLYFYWYRQILGQKVEFLVSFYNNEISEKSEIFDDQFSVERPDGSNFTLKIRSTKLEDSAMYFCASRRAGGPSGKDTQYFGPGTRLTVL.

V and J are TRBV19 and TRBJ1-1, with 7 bases aligning to TRBD1. The CDR3 totals 15 residues. Per the germline V gene, CDR1 is LNHDA and CDR2 is SQIVND (reference sequence). J gave up 0 bases and V 3 bases, and 4 bases lay outside the gene matches. DNA for the CDR3: TGTGCCAGTAGTATTGACAGGGCCATGAACACTGAAGCTTTCTTT. Translating it yields CASSIDRAMNTEAFF.

The chain employs TRBV19 and TRBJ2-5, with TRBD2 as a possible D gene (7 bases). The CDR3 totals 14 residues. V lost 10 bases and J lost 1, with 16 bases in between. CDR1 and CDR2 from the germline V gene are LNHDA and SQIVND (reference sequence). The CDR3 loop is CATKEGGGQETQYF. The CDR3 coding sequence is TGTGCCACCAAGGAGGGGGGGGGCCAAGAGACCCAGTACTTC.

This clonotype was counted a single time. The chain recombines TRBV20-1 with TRBJ1-2, with a weak D call TRBD1 (6 bases). Deletions cut 5 bases from V and 8 bases from J, with 12 bases between. The CDR3 runs 11 residues. Germline V gene lookup returns CDR1 DFQATT and CDR2 SNEGSKA (reference sequence). The CDR3 DNA is TGCAGTGCTGTACAGGGAATCGGCTACACCTTC. Translating gives CSAVQGIGYTF.